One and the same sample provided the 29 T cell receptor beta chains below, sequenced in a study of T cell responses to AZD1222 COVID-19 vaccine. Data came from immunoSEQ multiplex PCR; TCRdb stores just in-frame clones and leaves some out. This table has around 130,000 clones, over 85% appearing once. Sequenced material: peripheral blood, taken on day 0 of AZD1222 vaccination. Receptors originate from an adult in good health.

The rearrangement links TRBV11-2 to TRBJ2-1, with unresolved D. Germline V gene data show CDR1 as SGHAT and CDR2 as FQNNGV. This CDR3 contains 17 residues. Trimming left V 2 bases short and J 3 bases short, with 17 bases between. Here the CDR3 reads CASSLFGQADGYNEQFF. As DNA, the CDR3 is TGTGCCAGCAGCTTATTCGGCCAGGCCGACGGCTACAATGAGCAGTTCTTC.

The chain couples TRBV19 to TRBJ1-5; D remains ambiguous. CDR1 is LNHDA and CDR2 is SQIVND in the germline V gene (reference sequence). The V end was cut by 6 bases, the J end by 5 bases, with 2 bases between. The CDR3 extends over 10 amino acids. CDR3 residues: CASRDQPQHF. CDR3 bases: TGTGCCAGTAGGGATCAGCCCCAGCATTTT.

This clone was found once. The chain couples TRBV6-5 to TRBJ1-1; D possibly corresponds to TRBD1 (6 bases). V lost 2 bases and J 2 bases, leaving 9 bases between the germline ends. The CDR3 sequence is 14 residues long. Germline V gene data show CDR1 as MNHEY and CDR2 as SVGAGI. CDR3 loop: CASSYGTPNTEAFF. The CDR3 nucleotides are TGTGCCAGCAGTTACGGGACACCTAACACTGAAGCTTTCTTT.

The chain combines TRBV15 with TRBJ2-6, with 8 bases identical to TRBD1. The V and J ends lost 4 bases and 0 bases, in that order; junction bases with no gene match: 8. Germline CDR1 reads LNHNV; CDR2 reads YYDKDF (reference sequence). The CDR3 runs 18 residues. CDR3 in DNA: TGTGCCACCAGCACCGGACAGGGAATAAGCTCTGGGGCCAACGTCCTGACTTTC. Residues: CATSTGQGISSGANVLTF.

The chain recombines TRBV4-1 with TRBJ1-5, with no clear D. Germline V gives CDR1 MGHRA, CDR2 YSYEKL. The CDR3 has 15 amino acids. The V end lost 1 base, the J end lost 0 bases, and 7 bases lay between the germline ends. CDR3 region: CASSQGENSNQPQHF. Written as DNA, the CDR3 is TGCGCCAGCAGCCAAGGGGAGAATAGCAATCAGCCCCAGCATTTT.

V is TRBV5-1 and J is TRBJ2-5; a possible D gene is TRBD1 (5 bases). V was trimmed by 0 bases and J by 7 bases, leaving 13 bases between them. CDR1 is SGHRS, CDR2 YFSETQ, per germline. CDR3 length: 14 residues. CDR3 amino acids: CASSLDPGLGTQYF. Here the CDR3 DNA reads TGCGCCAGCAGCTTGGATCCAGGGCTAGGGACCCAGTACTTC. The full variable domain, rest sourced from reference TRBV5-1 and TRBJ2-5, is KAGVTQTPRYLIKTRGQQVTLSCSPISGHRSVSWYQQTPGQGLQFLFEYFSETQRNKGNFPGRFSGRQFSNSRSEMNVSTLELGDSALYLCASSLDPGLGTQYFGPGTRLLVL.

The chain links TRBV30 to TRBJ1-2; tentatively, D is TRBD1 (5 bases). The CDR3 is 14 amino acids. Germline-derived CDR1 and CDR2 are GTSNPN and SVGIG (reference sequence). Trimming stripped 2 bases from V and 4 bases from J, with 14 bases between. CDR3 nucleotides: TGTGCCTGGAGTCCCGGGGGTCTGGGCTATGGCTACACCTTC. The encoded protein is CAWSPGGLGYGYTF.

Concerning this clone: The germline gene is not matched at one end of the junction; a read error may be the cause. CDR3 sequence reads: CASTLARKAYEQYF. As DNA, the CDR3 is TGTGCCAGCACCTTGGCGAGGAAAGCCTACGAGCAGTACTTC. The J gene is TRBJ2-7, the V gene TRBV5-6; D is unclear. The CDR3 length is 14 residues. Germline V lookup: CDR1 SGHDT, CDR2 YYEEEE.

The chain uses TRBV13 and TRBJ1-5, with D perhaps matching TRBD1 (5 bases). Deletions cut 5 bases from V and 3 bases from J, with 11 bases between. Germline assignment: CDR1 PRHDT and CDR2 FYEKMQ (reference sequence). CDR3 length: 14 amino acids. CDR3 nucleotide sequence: TGTGCCAGCAGCCAAGGGACCGCCAATCAGCCCCAGCATTTT. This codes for CASSQGTANQPQHF.

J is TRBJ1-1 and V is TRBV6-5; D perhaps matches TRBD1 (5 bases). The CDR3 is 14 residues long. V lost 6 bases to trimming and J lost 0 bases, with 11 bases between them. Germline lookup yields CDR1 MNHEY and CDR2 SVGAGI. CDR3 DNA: TGTGCCAGCAGGGGCGGGGGATTGAACACTGAAGCTTTCTTT. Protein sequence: CASRGGGLNTEAFF.

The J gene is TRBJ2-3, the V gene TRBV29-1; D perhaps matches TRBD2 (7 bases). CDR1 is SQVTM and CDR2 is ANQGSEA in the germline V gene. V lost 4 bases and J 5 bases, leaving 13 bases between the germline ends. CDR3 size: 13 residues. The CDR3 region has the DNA TGCAGCGTTGTTGGGGGGGCCATAGATACGCAGTATTTT. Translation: CSVVGGAIDTQYF.

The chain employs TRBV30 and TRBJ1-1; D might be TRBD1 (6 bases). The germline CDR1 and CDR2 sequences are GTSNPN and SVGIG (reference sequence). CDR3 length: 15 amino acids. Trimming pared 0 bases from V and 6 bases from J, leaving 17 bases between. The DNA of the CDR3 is TGTGCCTGGAGTGTAGGTCAGGGGTATCTTTCTGAAGCTTTCTTT. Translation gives CAWSVGQGYLSEAFF.

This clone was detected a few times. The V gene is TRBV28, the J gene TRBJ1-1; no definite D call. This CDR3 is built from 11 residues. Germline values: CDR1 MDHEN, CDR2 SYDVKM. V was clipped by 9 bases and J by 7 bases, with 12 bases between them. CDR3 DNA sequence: TGTGCCAGTTCGGTCCAAATTGAAGCTTTCTTT. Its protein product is CASSVQIEAFF.

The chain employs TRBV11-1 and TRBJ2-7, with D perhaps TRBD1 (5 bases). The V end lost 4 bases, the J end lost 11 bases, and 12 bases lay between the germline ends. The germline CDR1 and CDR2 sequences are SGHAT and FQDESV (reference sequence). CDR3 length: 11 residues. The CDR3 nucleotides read TGTGCCAGCAGCTCCCACAGGATAAAGTACTTC. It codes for CASSSHRIKYF.

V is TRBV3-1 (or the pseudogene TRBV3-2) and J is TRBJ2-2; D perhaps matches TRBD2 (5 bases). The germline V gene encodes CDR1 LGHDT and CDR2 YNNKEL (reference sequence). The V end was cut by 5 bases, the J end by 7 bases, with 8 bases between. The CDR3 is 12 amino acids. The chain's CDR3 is CASSTAGGELFF. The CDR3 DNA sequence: TGTGCCAGCAGCACTGCGGGCGGGGAGCTGTTTTTT.

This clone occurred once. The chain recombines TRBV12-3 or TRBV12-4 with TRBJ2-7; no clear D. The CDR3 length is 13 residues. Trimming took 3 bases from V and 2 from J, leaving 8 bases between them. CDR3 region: CASSFGVPYEQYF. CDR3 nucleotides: TGTGCCAGCAGTTTTGGGGTTCCCTACGAGCAGTACTTC.

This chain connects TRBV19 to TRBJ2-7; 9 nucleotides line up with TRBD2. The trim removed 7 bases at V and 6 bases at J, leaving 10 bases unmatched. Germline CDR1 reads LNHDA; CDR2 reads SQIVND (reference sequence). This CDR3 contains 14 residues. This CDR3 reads CASTQAGGSPEQYF. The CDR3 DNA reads TGTGCCAGTACCCAAGCGGGGGGCTCTCCCGAGCAGTACTTC.

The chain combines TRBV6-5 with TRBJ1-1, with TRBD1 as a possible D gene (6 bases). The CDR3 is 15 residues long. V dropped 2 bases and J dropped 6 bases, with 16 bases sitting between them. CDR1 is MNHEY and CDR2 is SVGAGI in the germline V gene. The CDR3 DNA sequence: TGTGCCAGCAGTTACCAGGACCGCAGGGGAGCTGAAGCTTTCTTT. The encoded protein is CASSYQDRRGAEAFF.

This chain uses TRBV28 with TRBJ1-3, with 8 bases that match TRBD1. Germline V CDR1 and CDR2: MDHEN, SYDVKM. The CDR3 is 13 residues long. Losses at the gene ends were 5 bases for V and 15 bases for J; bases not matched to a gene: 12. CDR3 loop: CASSPRDRPHRYF. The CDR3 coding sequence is TGTGCCAGCAGTCCTCGGGACAGGCCTCACCGATATTTT.

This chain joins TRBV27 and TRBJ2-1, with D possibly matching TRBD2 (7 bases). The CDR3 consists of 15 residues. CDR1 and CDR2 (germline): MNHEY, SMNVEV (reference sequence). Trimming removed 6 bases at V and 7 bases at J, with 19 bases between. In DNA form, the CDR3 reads TGTGCCAGCAGAGATCGAGGGGGGGGGCTTAATGAGCAGTTCTTC. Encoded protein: CASRDRGGGLNEQFF.

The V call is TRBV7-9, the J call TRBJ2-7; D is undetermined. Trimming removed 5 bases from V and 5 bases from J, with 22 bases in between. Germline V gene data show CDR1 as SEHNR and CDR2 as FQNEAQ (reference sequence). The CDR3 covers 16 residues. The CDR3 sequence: CASSKIPGHHGDEQYF. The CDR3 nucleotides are TGTGCCAGCAGCAAAATTCCGGGCCATCATGGGGACGAGCAGTACTTC.

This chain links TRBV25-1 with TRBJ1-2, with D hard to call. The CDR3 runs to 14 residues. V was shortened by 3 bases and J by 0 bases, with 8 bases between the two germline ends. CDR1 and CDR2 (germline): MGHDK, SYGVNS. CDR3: CASSDVGANYGYTF. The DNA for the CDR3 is TGTGCCAGCAGTGATGTAGGCGCTAACTATGGCTACACCTTC.

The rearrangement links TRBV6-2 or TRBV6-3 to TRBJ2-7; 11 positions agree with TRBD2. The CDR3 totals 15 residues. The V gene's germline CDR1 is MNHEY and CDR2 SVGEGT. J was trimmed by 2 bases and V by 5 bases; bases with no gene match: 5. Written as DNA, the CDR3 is TGTGCCAGCAGTAAACTAGCGGGAGCCCCCTACGAGCAGTACTTC. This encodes CASSKLAGAPYEQYF.

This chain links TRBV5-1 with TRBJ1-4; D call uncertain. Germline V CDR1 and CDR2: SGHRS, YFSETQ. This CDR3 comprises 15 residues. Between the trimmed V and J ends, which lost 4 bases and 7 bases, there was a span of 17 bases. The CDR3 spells CASSAGPWEGEKLFF. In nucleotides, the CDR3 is TGCGCCAGCAGCGCCGGACCTTGGGAGGGTGAAAAACTGTTTTTT.

This CDR3 is CASSLNAGRSYGYTF. CDR3 bases: TGTGCCAGCAGCTTAAACGCGGGACGGAGCTATGGCTACACCTTC. V and J are TRBV7-2 and TRBJ1-2; possible D gene TRBD1, 5 bases. Deletions cut 2 bases from V and 4 bases from J, with 14 bases between. CDR3 length: 15 amino acids. Germline loops: CDR1 SGHTA, CDR2 FQGNSA. Drawing the rest from reference TRBV7-2 and TRBJ1-2, the complete variable domain is GAGVSQSPSNKVTEKGKDVELRCDPISGHTALYWYRQSLGQGLEFLIYFQGNSAPDKSGLPSDRFSAERTGGSVSTLTIQRTQQEDSAVYLCASSLNAGRSYGYTFGSGTRLTVV.

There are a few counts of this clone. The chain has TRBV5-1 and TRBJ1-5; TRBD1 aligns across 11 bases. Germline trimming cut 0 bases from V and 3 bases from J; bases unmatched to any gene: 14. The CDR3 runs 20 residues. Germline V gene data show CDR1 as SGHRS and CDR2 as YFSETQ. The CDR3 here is CASSLGRDRGWKGFNQPQHF. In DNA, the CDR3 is TGCGCCAGCAGCTTGGGAAGGGACAGGGGGTGGAAGGGGTTCAATCAGCCCCAGCATTTT. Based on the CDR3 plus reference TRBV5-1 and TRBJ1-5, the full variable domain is KAGVTQTPRYLIKTRGQQVTLSCSPISGHRSVSWYQQTPGQGLQFLFEYFSETQRNKGNFPGRFSGRQFSNSRSEMNVSTLELGDSALYLCASSLGRDRGWKGFNQPQHFGDGTRLSIL.

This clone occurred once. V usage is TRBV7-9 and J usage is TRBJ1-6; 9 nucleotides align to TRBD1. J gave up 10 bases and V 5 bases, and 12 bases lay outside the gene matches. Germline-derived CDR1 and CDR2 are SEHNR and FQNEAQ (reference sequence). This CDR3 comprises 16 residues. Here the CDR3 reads CASSPQSGTGFSPLHF. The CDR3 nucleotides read TGTGCCAGCAGCCCCCAATCCGGGACAGGGTTCTCACCCCTCCACTTT.

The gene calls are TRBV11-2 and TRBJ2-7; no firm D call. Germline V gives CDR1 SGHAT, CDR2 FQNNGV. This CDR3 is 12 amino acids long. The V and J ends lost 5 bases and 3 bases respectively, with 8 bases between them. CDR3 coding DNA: TGTGCCAGCAGCCATTCGAGCTACGAGCAGTACTTC. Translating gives CASSHSSYEQYF.

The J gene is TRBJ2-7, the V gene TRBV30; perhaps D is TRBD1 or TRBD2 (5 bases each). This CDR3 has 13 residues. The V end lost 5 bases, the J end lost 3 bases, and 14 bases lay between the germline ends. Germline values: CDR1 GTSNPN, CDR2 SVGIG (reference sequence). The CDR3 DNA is TGTGCCTGGGCGAAAGGGACGGACTACGAGCAGTACTTC. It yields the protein CAWAKGTDYEQYF.